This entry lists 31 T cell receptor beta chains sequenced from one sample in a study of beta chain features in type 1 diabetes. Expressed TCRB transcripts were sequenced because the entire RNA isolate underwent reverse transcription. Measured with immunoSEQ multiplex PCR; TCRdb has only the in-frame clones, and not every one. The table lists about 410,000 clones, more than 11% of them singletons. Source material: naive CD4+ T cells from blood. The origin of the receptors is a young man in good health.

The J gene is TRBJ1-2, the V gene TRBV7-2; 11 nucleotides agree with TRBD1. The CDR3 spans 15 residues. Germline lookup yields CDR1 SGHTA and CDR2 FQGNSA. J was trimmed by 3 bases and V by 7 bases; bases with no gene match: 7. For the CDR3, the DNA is TGTGCCAGCAACCTGGACAGGGGGCGCGACTATGGCTACACCTTC. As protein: CASNLDRGRDYGYTF.

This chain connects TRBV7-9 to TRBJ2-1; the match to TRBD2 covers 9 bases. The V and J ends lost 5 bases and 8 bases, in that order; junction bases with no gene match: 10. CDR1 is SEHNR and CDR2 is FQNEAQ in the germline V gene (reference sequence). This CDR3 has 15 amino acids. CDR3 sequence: CASSLSGSGSDEQFF. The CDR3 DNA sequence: TGTGCCAGCAGCCTTAGCGGGAGTGGGTCTGATGAGCAGTTCTTC.

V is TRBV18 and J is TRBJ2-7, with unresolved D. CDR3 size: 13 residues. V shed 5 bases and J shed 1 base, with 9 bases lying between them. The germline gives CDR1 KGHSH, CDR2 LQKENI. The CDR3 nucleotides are TGTGCCAGCTCAACACAGAATTCCTACGAGCAGTACTTC. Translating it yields CASSTQNSYEQYF.

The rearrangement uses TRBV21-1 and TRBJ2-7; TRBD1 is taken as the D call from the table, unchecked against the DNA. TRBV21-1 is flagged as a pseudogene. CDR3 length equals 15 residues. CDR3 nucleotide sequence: TGTGCCAGCAGCAAGGGACAGGGGGCGTGGAACGAGCAGTACGTC. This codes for CASSKGQGAWNEQYV.

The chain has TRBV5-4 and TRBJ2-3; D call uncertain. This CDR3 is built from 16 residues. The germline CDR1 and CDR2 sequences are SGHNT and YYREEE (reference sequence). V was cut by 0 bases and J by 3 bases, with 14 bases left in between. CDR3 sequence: CASSLGGGISTDTQYF. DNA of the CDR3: TGTGCCAGCAGCTTGGGAGGCGGAATCAGTACAGATACGCAGTATTTT.

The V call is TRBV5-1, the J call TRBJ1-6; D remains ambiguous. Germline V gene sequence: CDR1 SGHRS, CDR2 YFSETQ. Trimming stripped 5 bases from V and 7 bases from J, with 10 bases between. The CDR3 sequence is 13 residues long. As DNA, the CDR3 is TGCGCCAGCAGTGAGGGAGAGAATTCACCCCTCCACTTT. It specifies CASSEGENSPLHF.

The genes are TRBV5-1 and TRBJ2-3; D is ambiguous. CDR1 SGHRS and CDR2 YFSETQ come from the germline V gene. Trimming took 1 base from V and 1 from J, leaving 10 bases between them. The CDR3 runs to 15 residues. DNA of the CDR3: TGCGCCAGCAGCTTGATCGACACCGGCACAGATACGCAGTATTTT. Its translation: CASSLIDTGTDTQYF.

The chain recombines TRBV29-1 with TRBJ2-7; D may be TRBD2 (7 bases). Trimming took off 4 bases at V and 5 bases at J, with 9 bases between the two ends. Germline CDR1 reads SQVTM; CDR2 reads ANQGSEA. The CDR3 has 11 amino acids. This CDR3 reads CSVGGGDEQYV. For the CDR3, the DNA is TGCAGCGTTGGGGGGGGCGACGAGCAGTACGTC.

CDR3 sequence: CASGFQANRGDHYEQYF. Written as DNA, the CDR3 is TGTGCTAGTGGTTTCCAGGCCAACAGGGGGGATCACTACGAGCAGTACTTC. The V and J genes are TRBV12-5 and TRBJ2-7; 8 positions agree with TRBD1. With 3 bases clipped from V and 3 bases from J, the junction kept 13 bases outside the gene matches. The CDR3 spans 17 residues. Germline loops: CDR1 LGHNT, CDR2 FRNRAP.

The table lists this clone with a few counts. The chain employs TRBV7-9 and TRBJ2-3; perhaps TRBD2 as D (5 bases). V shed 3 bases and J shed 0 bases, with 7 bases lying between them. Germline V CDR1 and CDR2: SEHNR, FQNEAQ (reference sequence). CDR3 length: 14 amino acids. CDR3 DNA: TGTGCCAGCAGCTTTCGCGGGAGCACAGATACGCAGTATTTT. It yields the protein CASSFRGSTDTQYF.

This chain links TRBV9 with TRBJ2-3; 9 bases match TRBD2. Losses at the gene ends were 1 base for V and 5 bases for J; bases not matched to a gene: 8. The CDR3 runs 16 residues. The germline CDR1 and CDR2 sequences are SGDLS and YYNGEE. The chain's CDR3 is CASSVMAAGGQDTQYF. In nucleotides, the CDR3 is TGTGCCAGCAGCGTAATGGCAGCGGGAGGTCAAGATACGCAGTATTTT.

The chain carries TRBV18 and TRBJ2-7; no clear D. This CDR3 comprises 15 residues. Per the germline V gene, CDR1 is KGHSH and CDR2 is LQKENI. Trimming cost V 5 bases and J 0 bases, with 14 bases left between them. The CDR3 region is CASSISSASSYEQYV. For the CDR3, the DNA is TGTGCCAGCTCAATATCGTCGGCCAGCTCCTACGAGCAGTACGTC.

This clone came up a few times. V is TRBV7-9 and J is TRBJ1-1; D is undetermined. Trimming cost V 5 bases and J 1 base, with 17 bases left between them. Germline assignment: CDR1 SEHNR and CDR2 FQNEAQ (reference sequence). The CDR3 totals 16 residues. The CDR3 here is CASSPYGTIRNTEAFF. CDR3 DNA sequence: TGTGCCAGCAGCCCCTATGGAACCATTCGGAACACTGAAGCTTTCTTT.

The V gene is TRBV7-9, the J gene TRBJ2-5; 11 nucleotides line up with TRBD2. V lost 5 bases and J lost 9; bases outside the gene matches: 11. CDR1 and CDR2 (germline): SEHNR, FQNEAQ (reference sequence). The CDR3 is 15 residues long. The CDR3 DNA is TGTGCCAGCAGCAACCCCGGGACTAGCGGTTGGGCCCAGTACTTC. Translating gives CASSNPGTSGWAQYF. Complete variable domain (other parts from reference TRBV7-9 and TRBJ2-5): DTGVSQNPRHKITKRGQNVTFRCDPISEHNRLYWYRQTLGQGPEFLTYFQNEAQLEKSRLLSDRFSAERPKGSFSTLEIQRTEQGDSAMYLCASSNPGTSGWAQYFGPGTRLLVL.

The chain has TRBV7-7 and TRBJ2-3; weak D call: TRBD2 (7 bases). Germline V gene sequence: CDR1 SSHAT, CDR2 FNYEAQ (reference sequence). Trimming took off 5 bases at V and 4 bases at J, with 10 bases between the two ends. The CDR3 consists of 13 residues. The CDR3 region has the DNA TGTGCCAGCAGCACGGGGGGCCCAGATACGCAGTATTTT. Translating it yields CASSTGGPDTQYF.

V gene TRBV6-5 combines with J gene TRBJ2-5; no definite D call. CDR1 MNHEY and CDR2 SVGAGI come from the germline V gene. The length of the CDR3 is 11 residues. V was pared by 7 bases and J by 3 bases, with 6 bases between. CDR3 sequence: CASIMEETQYF. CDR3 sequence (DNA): TGTGCCAGCATCATGGAAGAGACCCAGTACTTC.

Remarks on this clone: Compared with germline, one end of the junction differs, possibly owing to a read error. Written as DNA, the CDR3 is TGTGCTAGCAGCTACTCTCTGGGTACAGATACGCAGTATTTT. As protein: CASSYSLGTDTQYF. This chain joins TRBV7-7 and TRBJ2-3; unclear D gene. CDR3 size: 14 residues. Germline V gene lookup returns CDR1 SSHAT and CDR2 FNYEAQ (reference sequence).

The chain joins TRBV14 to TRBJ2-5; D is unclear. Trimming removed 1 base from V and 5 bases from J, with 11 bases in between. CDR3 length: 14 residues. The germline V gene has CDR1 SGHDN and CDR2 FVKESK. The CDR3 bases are TGTGCCAGCAGCCAAGCAGCCAGGTGGGAGACCCAGTACTTC. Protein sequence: CASSQAARWETQYF.

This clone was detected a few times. The CDR3 bases are TGCAGCGGTGCCCCGGAGAACCGGGACAGGGGGCTCGGGGCCAACGTCCTGACTTTC. The encoded protein is CSGAPENRDRGLGANVLTF. The chain is built from TRBV29-1 and TRBJ2-6, with 12 bases lining up with TRBD1. Germline lookup yields CDR1 SQVTM and CDR2 ANQGSEA. The V gene end was trimmed by 7 bases and the J gene end by 4 bases; junction bases not matched to a gene: 17. The CDR3 is 19 amino acids.

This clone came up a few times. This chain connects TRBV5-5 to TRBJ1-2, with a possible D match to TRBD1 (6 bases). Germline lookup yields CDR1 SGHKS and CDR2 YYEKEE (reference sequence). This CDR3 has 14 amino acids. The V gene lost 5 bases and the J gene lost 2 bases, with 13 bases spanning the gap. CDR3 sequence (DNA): TGTGCCAGCAGTCCAGTTACAGGGAACTATGGCTACACCTTC. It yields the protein CASSPVTGNYGYTF.

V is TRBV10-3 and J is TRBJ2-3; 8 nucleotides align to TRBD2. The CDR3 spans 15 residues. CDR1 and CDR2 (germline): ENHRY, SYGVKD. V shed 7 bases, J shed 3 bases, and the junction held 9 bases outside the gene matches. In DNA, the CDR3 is TGTGCCATCACGGCGGGGGGCGGAGGAACAGATACGCAGTATTTT. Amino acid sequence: CAITAGGGGTDTQYF.

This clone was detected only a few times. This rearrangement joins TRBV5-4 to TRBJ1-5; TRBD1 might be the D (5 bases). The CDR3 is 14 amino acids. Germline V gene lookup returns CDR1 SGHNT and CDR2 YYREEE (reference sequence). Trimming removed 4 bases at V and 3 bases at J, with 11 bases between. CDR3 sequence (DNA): TGTGCCAGCAGCCGGGACGGAAACAATCAGCCCCAGCATTTT. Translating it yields CASSRDGNNQPQHF.

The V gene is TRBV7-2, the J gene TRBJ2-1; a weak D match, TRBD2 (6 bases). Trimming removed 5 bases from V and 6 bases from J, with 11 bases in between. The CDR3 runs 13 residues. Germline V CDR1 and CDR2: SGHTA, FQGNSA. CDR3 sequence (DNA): TGTGCCAGCAGCCGTCGGGGGTCCAATGAGCAGTTCTTC. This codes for CASSRRGSNEQFF.

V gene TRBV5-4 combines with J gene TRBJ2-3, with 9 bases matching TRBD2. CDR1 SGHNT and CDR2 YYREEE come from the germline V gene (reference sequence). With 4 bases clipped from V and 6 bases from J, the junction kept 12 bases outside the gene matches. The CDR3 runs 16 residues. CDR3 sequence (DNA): TGTGCCAGCAGCCCTCGGAGAGCGGGAGGCGGGGATACGCAGTATTTT. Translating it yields CASSPRRAGGGDTQYF.

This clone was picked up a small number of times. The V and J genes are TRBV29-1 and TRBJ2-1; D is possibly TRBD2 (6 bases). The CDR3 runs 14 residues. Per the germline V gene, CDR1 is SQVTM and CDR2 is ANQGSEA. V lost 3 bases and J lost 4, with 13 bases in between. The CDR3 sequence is CSVERGRAYNEQFF. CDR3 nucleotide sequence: TGCAGCGTTGAGCGGGGAAGAGCTTACAATGAGCAGTTCTTC.

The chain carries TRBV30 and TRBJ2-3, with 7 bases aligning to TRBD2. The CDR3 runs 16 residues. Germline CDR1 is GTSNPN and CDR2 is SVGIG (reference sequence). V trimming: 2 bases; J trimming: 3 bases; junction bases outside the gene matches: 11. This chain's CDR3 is CAWSRGRAVVTDTQYF. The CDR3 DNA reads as TGTGCCTGGAGTCGGGGGAGGGCCGTCGTTACAGATACGCAGTATTTT.

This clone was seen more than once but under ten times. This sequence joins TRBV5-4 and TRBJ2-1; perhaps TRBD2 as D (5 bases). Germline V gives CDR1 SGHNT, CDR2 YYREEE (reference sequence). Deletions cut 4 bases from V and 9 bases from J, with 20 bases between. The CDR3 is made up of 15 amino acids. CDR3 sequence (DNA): TGTGCCAGCAGCCCCGCTCTTCCCCTGAGCGGTGAGCAGTTCTTC. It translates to CASSPALPLSGEQFF.

CDR3 amino acids: CASSLKEAGELFF. In nucleotides, the CDR3 is TGCGCCAGCAGCTTGAAGGAGGCCGGGGAGCTGTTTTTT. The chain uses TRBV5-1 and TRBJ2-2; TRBD2 might be the D (5 bases). Germline assignment: CDR1 SGHRS and CDR2 YFSETQ. This CDR3 is 13 amino acids long. V lost 1 base, J lost 6 bases, and 7 bases lay in between.

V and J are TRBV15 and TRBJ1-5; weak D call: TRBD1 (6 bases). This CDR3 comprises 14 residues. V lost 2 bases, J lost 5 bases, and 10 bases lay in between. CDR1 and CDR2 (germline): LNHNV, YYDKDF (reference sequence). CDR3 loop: CATSRQGRYQPQHF. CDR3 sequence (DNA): TGTGCCACCAGCAGACAGGGGCGTTATCAGCCCCAGCATTTT.

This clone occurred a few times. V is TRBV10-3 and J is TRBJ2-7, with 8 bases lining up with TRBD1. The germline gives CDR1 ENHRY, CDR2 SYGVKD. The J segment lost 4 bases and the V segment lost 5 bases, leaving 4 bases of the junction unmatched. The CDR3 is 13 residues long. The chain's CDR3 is CAISPGQVYEQYV. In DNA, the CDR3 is TGTGCCATCAGTCCGGGACAGGTATACGAGCAGTACGTC.

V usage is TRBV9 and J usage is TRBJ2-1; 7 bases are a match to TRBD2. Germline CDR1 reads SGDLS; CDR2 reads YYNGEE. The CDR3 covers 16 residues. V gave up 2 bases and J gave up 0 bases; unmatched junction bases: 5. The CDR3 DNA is TGTGCCAGCAGCGTTGGACGGACTAGCTCCTACAATGAGCAGTTCTTC. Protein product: CASSVGRTSSYNEQFF.